The entry below describes one T cell receptor beta chain. Its antigen is currently unknown. The data are from a study of tumor-infiltrating lymphocytes in localized non-small cell lung cancer. Study summary: Patients included smokers and never-smokers with various histologies, some sampled after neoadjuvant chemotherapy.

Germline-derived CDR1 and CDR2 are PRHDT and FYEKMQ (reference sequence). The ends lost 7 bases at V and 0 bases at J; junction bases unmatched: 5. The CDR3 is made up of 17 amino acids. The study's findings and limits: Compared with uninvolved lung, tumors showed higher T cell infiltration by TCRbeta sequencing. IM1 and IM2 tumors showed no difference in T-cell fraction.

Sequencing was performed with immunoSEQ multiplex PCR; in TCRdb, only in-frame clones are kept and a portion is missing. The sample lists about 12,000 clones, more than 75% occurring once. Sequencing used uninvolved lung tissue not adjacent to the tumor. This TCR derives from a human donor with non-small cell lung cancer. The chain couples TRBV13 to TRBJ2-3, with TRBD2 matching 15 bases. The CDR3 sequence: CASIRGLAGGSTDTQYF. The DNA for the CDR3 is TGTGCCAGCATCAGGGGACTAGCGGGAGGCAGCACAGATACGCAGTATTTT.